The clone carrying this TCR beta chain was observed many times. Its antigen is not known. Template switching created a universal primer site, and the cDNA included unique molecular identifiers. Using its own MiXCR run on the 5' RACE reads, TCRdb lists one record per CDR3 protein. The profile shows roughly 240,000 distinct CDR3 sequences, approximately 7.9% of them singletons. The data originate from a study of identical twins. Overall study results and limits: Twins' excess sharing was less marked for out-of-frame beta sequences.

After removal of 3 bases from V and 1 base from J, the junction contained 16 bases not matched to a gene. Per the germline V gene, CDR1 is WNHNN and CDR2 is SYGVQD (reference sequence). CDR3 length: 19 residues. These data were also reused for a study on yellow fever vaccine responses in identical twins.

This chain joins TRBV10-1 and TRBJ2-7; 9 bases map to TRBD2. Input material: CD8+ T cells sorted from blood. The sequence came from a woman aged 18-29 years in good health. The chain's CDR3 is CASSDGPGQPGLASYEQYF. The DNA of the CDR3 is TGCGCCAGCAGTGACGGACCCGGACAGCCGGGACTAGCATCCTACGAGCAGTACTTC.